This T cell receptor beta chain was identified in a study of vaccination effects on CD4 cells after COVID-19. Study-level background: A couple of convalescent donors provided samples 16 days and one week before vaccination.

Profiled with immunoSEQ multiplex PCR; TCRdb holds only in-frame clones, not every one. Of some 22,000 clones listed, approximately 76% are singletons. A note on this clone: Antigen specificity is unknown.

ViraFEST used viral peptide pools to expand antigen-specific CD4+ T cells before sequencing. Culture proceeded for nine to eleven days, and CD4+ T cells were then isolated. Between March and December 2020, the person had a SARS-CoV-2 infection that PCR confirmed. The CDR3 totals 12 residues. The V end lost 8 bases, the J end lost 0 bases, and 7 bases lay between the germline ends. Looked up from germline, CDR1 is SEHNR and CDR2 is FQNEAQ (reference sequence). This sequence originates from a human donor who had a prior SARS-CoV-2 infection. The material sequenced was CD4+ T cells from PBMCs cultured with SARS-CoV-2 spike peptides, taken before COVID-19 vaccination. The chain has TRBV7-9 and TRBJ2-5, with D unclear. As DNA, the CDR3 is TGTGCCAGCTCCTGGTACCAAGAGACCCAGTACTTC. Protein: CASSWYQETQYF.